Below are 20 T cell receptor beta chains sequenced from a single sample in a study of cytotoxic CD8 clonotypes in ibrutinib-treated CLL. Some clones are missing from TCRdb's copy, which holds only in-frame ones; the method was immunoSEQ multiplex PCR. This table has some 170,000 clones, approximately 91% appearing once. Sample: PBMCs, taken at disease progression, from a patient treated with ibrutinib. Every receptor here comes from a human donor with chronic lymphocytic leukemia.

The genes are TRBV9 and TRBJ2-5; D uncertain. This CDR3 spans 13 amino acids. The V gene lost 4 bases and the J gene lost 4 bases, with 11 bases spanning the gap. The germline gives CDR1 SGDLS, CDR2 YYNGEE. CDR3 coding DNA: TGTGCCAGCAGCCCCCAGATAGGAGAGACCCAGTACTTC. This encodes CASSPQIGETQYF.

This clone was found once. V is TRBV9 and J is TRBJ2-6, with 7 bases lining up with TRBD2. Germline CDR1 reads SGDLS; CDR2 reads YYNGEE. The CDR3 covers 19 residues. Losses at the gene ends were 0 bases for V and 0 bases for J; bases not matched to a gene: 9. CDR3 DNA: TGTGCCAGCAGCGTAGTTACGCTCGGACTAGACTCTGGGGCCAACGTCCTGACTTTC. Protein: CASSVVTLGLDSGANVLTF.

The rearrangement links TRBV18 to TRBJ2-1; 11 positions agree with TRBD2. The CDR3 covers 16 residues. V was clipped by 3 bases and J by 7 bases; unmatched bases: 8. From germline, CDR1 is KGHSH and CDR2 LQKENI. CDR3 bases: TGTGCCAGCTCACCCGGGACTAGCGGACTGGGGAATGAGCAGTTCTTC. It codes for CASSPGTSGLGNEQFF.

The rearrangement joins TRBV25-1 to TRBJ2-7, with a weak D call TRBD2 (6 bases). Germline loops: CDR1 MGHDK, CDR2 SYGVNS. The V gene lost 6 bases and the J gene lost 9 bases, with 18 bases spanning the gap. The CDR3 consists of 13 residues. Here the CDR3 DNA reads TGTGCCAGCAGCGAAGGACTAACCAGGTCGCAGTACTTC. This sequence encodes CASSEGLTRSQYF.

The CDR3 DNA sequence: TGTGCCAGCATGCTTCTAGCGGGAGTCGATGAGCAGTTCTTC. This gives the protein CASMLLAGVDEQFF. The V gene is TRBV28, the J gene TRBJ2-1; 10 bases line up with TRBD2. Germline CDR1 reads MDHEN; CDR2 reads SYDVKM. The CDR3 totals 14 residues. After removal of 7 bases from V and 8 bases from J, the junction contained 8 bases not matched to a gene.

The V gene is TRBV29-1, the J gene TRBJ1-1, with D unresolved. The V end was cut by 1 base, the J end by 6 bases, with 9 bases between. The CDR3 loop spans 12 amino acids. CDR1 and CDR2 from the germline V gene are SQVTM and ANQGSEA. CDR3 amino acids: CSVEGRGAEAFF. The CDR3, as DNA: TGCAGCGTTGAAGGGAGAGGCGCTGAAGCTTTCTTT.

The chain couples TRBV27 to TRBJ1-5, with D hard to call. The CDR3 covers 12 residues. Germline lookup yields CDR1 MNHEY and CDR2 SMNVEV (reference sequence). V lost 5 bases to trimming and J lost 4 bases, with 6 bases between them. The CDR3 bases are TGTGCCAGCAGTCCGAAGAATCAGCCCCAGCATTTT. This encodes CASSPKNQPQHF.

The chain joins TRBV6-5 to TRBJ1-1; D gene ambiguous. The CDR3 spans 15 residues. Germline V lookup: CDR1 MNHEY, CDR2 SVGAGI. Trimming shortened V by 4 bases and J by 2 bases, and 14 bases separated the two germline ends. CDR3 protein: CASSSSRGRNTEAFF. DNA for the CDR3: TGTGCCAGCAGTTCTTCCCGGGGAAGAAACACTGAAGCTTTCTTT.

The V and J genes are TRBV5-8 and TRBJ2-7, with 14 bases lining up with TRBD2. Trimming removed 4 bases from V and 2 bases from J; junction bases left unmatched: 11. CDR3 length: 18 residues. Germline CDR1 reads SGHTS; CDR2 reads YDEGEE. The DNA for the CDR3 is TGTGCCAGCAGCCTGACTAGCGGGAGGGCCCTGCCTGCCTACGAGCAGTACTTC. This sequence encodes CASSLTSGRALPAYEQYF.

This chain links TRBV28 with TRBJ1-2, with a tentative D call TRBD1 (5 bases). Germline assignment: CDR1 MDHEN and CDR2 SYDVKM. V gave up 3 bases and J gave up 2 bases, with 13 bases separating them. CDR3 length equals 15 residues. CDR3 region: CASSFGAEENYGYTF. The DNA of the CDR3 is TGTGCCAGCAGTTTTGGGGCAGAAGAGAACTATGGCTACACCTTC.

This chain uses TRBV27 with TRBJ2-1, with 10 bases matching TRBD1. CDR1 and CDR2 (germline): MNHEY, SMNVEV (reference sequence). The CDR3 covers 16 residues. Trimming removed 5 bases from V and 2 bases from J; junction bases left unmatched: 6. The CDR3, as DNA: TGTGCCAGCAGTCCTGCCGGGACAGGGGCCTACAATGAGCAGTTCTTC. Translation gives CASSPAGTGAYNEQFF.

V is TRBV19 and J is TRBJ1-1; D gene unclear. CDR1 is LNHDA and CDR2 is SQIVND in the germline V gene (reference sequence). CDR3 length: 15 residues. The ends were cut back, 0 bases at V and 2 bases at J, with 10 bases in the middle. The CDR3 DNA is TGTGCCAGTAGTATAGAGGGCATCAAAAACACTGAAGCTTTCTTT. This encodes CASSIEGIKNTEAFF.

The chain is built from TRBV27 and TRBJ2-5, with unresolved D. With 0 bases removed from V and 0 bases from J, the gap between germline ends came to 8 bases. Germline CDR1 MNHEY, CDR2 SMNVEV (reference sequence). The CDR3 spans 15 residues. CDR3 region: CASSLSWPDQETQYF. The CDR3 nucleotides read TGTGCCAGCAGTTTATCGTGGCCAGACCAAGAGACCCAGTACTTC.

Of note for this clone: Different DNA sequences within this sample yield the same CDR3. The chain carries TRBV5-5 and TRBJ1-3; D gene unclear. Per the germline V gene, CDR1 is SGHKS and CDR2 is YYEKEE (reference sequence). The CDR3 length is 14 residues. V lost 4 bases, J lost 0 bases, and 8 bases lay in between. The DNA of the CDR3 is TGTGCCAGCAGCAATGCGGGCTCTGGAAACACCATATATTTT. Its protein product is CASSNAGSGNTIYF.

The rearrangement uses TRBV30 and TRBJ2-3; D remains unclear. V lost 0 bases to trimming and J lost 2 bases, with 15 bases between them. The CDR3 extends over 16 amino acids. Germline V lookup: CDR1 GTSNPN, CDR2 SVGIG (reference sequence). For the CDR3, the DNA is TGTGCCTGGAGTGTATTGGGGTACATTTACACAGATACGCAGTATTTT. Encoded protein: CAWSVLGYIYTDTQYF.

CDR3 sequence: CASSQGGWWGMNTGELFF. The CDR3 DNA follows: TGTGCCAGCAGCCAAGGAGGTTGGTGGGGAATGAACACCGGGGAGCTGTTTTTT. The J gene is TRBJ2-2, the V gene TRBV14; D is uncertain. Germline values: CDR1 SGHDN, CDR2 FVKESK. The CDR3 totals 18 residues. Trimming removed 1 base at V and 1 base at J, with 16 bases between.

The chain has TRBV5-1 and TRBJ2-7, with 7 bases identical to TRBD2. The CDR3 covers 17 residues. Looked up from germline, CDR1 is SGHRS and CDR2 is YFSETQ. V shed 4 bases, J shed 5 bases, and the junction held 18 bases outside the gene matches. The chain's CDR3 is CASSPAGPAREPHEQYF. CDR3 nucleotides: TGCGCCAGCAGCCCGGCGGGACCCGCGCGGGAGCCACACGAGCAGTACTTC.

The chain recombines TRBV28 with TRBJ1-2; D is ambiguous. V was cut by 3 bases and J by 2 bases, with 10 bases left in between. The CDR3 spans 14 residues. Germline CDR1 reads MDHEN; CDR2 reads SYDVKM. The CDR3 protein is CASSFRNANYGYTF. The CDR3 DNA reads TGTGCCAGCAGTTTTCGAAACGCCAACTATGGCTACACCTTC.

V gene TRBV30 combines with J gene TRBJ2-7, with 7 nucleotides matching TRBD2. J was trimmed by 5 bases and V by 2 bases; bases with no gene match: 9. This CDR3 spans 14 amino acids. CDR1 is GTSNPN, CDR2 SVGIG, per germline (reference sequence). DNA for the CDR3: TGTGCCTGGAGTCTGCCCGAGCGGGGAGACGAGCAGTACTTC. Translated, it gives CAWSLPERGDEQYF.

The chain recombines TRBV7-9 with TRBJ1-2, with D uncertain. V was clipped by 0 bases and J by 4 bases, with 9 bases between them. This CDR3 has 14 amino acids. Per the germline V gene, CDR1 is SEHNR and CDR2 is FQNEAQ (reference sequence). CDR3 coding DNA: TGTGCCAGCAGCTTAGCAGGGCCCGTCTATGGCTACACCTTC. Encoded protein: CASSLAGPVYGYTF.